This T cell receptor (beta chain) was observed in a study of blood T cell repertoires in COVID-19. Germline assignment: CDR1 SGHDT and CDR2 YYEEEE. The CDR3 spans 15 residues. Losses at the gene ends were 4 bases for V and 7 bases for J; bases not matched to a gene: 11. Per the original methods: Amplification with reference gene primers provided the estimates of nucleated cell counts. The protocol was immunoSEQ multiplex PCR, while the TCRdb copy is restricted to in-frame clones and leaves out a portion. V, J and clone size were drawn from that table, and D and trimming were deduced from the DNA. This sample has about 250,000 clones, with 83% found just once.

The source of this sequence is a human donor in a cohort sampled during active COVID-19. The source material was peripheral blood. The gene calls are TRBV5-6 and TRBJ1-1, with 9 positions matching TRBD1. The CDR3 is CASSHRWTGAGEAFF. For the CDR3, the DNA is TGTGCCAGCAGCCATCGCTGGACAGGGGCAGGTGAAGCTTTCTTT.